The source of this T cell receptor beta chain is a study of T cells in localized non-small cell lung cancer. Points from the study as a whole: Those with higher blood T cell density had longer overall survival. Peak T cell clonality was found in uninvolved adjacent lung, exceeding tumor. Among the top 100 tumor clones, a median around 57 appeared in adjacent lung. Investigators sequenced only a single tumor region, leaving heterogeneity possible.

Trimming took 4 bases from V and 12 from J; bases not matched to a gene: 9. The germline V gene encodes CDR1 MNHEY and CDR2 SVGAGI. This CDR3 contains 13 residues. A note on this clone: Antigen: not known.

Only in-frame clones appear in the TCRdb table, and some are missing; sequencing was by immunoSEQ multiplex PCR. The data hold under 40,000 clones, with around 93% observed a single time. This receptor was obtained from a female donor over 55 with stage I lung adenocarcinoma. This specimen consisted of peripheral blood, obtained before any cancer treatment. The chain links TRBV6-5 to TRBJ1-1, with 9 bases fitting TRBD1. CDR3 residues: CASSSGEQGATFF. The CDR3 DNA is TGTGCCAGCAGTTCCGGGGAACAGGGGGCGACTTTCTTT.